Listed here are 31 T cell receptor beta chains from one sample, sequenced in a study of human T cells and chemical hapten exposure (dated by TCRdb to the early 2020s). Receptors were amplified or captured by RACE. The sequencing machine was a NextSeq 500. TCRdb itself trimmed the public reads at Q25 with fastp, ran MiXCR and retained productive beta chains. Duplicate CDR3 protein sequences are folded into a single record with the most common DNA and genes. This sample has 75,000 to 80,000 distinct CDR3 sequences in its table, and 8.6% of those were observed once. Around 1.7% of the sample comes from the top ten. Taken with the paper, the label for time point translates to: healthy volunteer bleed at 6 weeks. Unfractionated whole blood was collected in Tempus Blood RNA tubes, and total RNA was extracted from that blood. The sequenced material came from whole blood. The receptor set was obtained from a female donor in good health. Some clones in this sample may be carry-over from other donors' samples.

A few counts support this clonotype. V is TRBV20-1 and J is TRBJ1-5; D perhaps matches TRBD1 (5 bases). This CDR3 comprises 13 residues. CDR1 is DFQATT and CDR2 is SNEGSKA in the germline V gene (reference sequence). V was pared by 6 bases and J by 5 bases, with 14 bases between. The CDR3: CSATAWGDQPQHF. Here the CDR3 DNA reads TGCAGTGCAACCGCCTGGGGGGATCAGCCCCAGCATTTT.

This clonotype appeared a few times. V usage is TRBV5-1 and J usage is TRBJ1-1; TRBD1 agrees at 9 bases. CDR3 size: 15 residues. Losses at the gene ends were 3 bases for V and 1 base for J; bases not matched to a gene: 4. Germline V gene data show CDR1 as SGHRS and CDR2 as YFSETQ. The CDR3: CASSSLTGGNTEAFF. The CDR3 bases are TGCGCCAGCAGCTCCCTGACAGGGGGGAACACTGAAGCTTTCTTT.

The CDR3 DNA reads TGCAGCGTTGAAGAGGTCAAGAACACTGAAGCTTTCTTT. It specifies CSVEEVKNTEAFF. This chain joins TRBV29-1 and TRBJ1-1; D unresolved. The CDR3 is 13 amino acids. The V end lost 0 bases, the J end lost 1 base, and 6 bases lay between the germline ends. Germline V gives CDR1 SQVTM, CDR2 ANQGSEA.

This chain links TRBV20-1 with TRBJ2-7, with D perhaps matching TRBD1 or TRBD2 (5 bases each). The germline gives CDR1 DFQATT, CDR2 SNEGSKA (reference sequence). The V gene lost 6 bases and the J gene lost 4 bases, with 19 bases spanning the gap. This CDR3 region has 14 residues. As DNA, the CDR3 is TGCAGTGCAGGGGACGAACGTGAACCTTACGAGCAGTACTTC. Protein sequence: CSAGDEREPYEQYF.

This chain's CDR3 is CASSQPYRGSEAFF. The CDR3 coding sequence is TGTGCCAGCAGTCAACCTTATAGGGGGTCGGAAGCTTTCTTT. The rearrangement links TRBV6-6 to TRBJ1-1; D is perhaps TRBD1 (6 bases). V was pared by 5 bases and J by 8 bases, with 18 bases between. The germline V gene has CDR1 MNHNY and CDR2 SVGAGI (reference sequence). The CDR3 extends over 14 amino acids.

The chain couples TRBV6-1 to TRBJ2-7; tentatively, D is TRBD1 (5 bases). Germline V gene sequence: CDR1 MNHNS, CDR2 SASEGT. V lost 0 bases and J lost 6, with 15 bases in between. This CDR3 has 15 residues. The CDR3 bases are TGTGCCAGCAGTGAAGCCGGGCAGGGTCTCGGCGAGCAGTACTTC. It is translated as CASSEAGQGLGEQYF.

In its sample, this clonotype was seen many times. The chain is built from TRBV28 and TRBJ2-1; TRBD2 agrees at 9 bases. V shed 3 bases, J shed 1 base, and the junction held 7 bases outside the gene matches. The CDR3 totals 17 residues. CDR1 MDHEN and CDR2 SYDVKM come from the germline V gene. As DNA, the CDR3 is TGTGCCAGCAGTTTCGTGGGTAGCGGGGGATCCTACAATGAGCAGTTCTTC. Translated: CASSFVGSGGSYNEQFF.

This clonotype was seen a few times. The rearrangement joins TRBV20-1 to TRBJ2-5, with D perhaps TRBD1 or TRBD2 (5 bases each). This CDR3 comprises 17 residues. V lost 5 bases and J lost 1, with 23 bases in between. Germline V gene sequence: CDR1 DFQATT, CDR2 SNEGSKA (reference sequence). CDR3 sequence: CSAGFWDGSTIQETQYF. The DNA for the CDR3 is TGCAGTGCTGGGTTTTGGGACGGCTCGACCATCCAAGAGACCCAGTACTTC.

This clonotype has only a few counts. V gene TRBV3-1 combines with J gene TRBJ1-2; D gene uncertain. Germline lookup yields CDR1 LGHDT and CDR2 YNNKEL (reference sequence). Deletions cut 1 base from V and 4 bases from J, with 13 bases between. The CDR3 is 15 residues long. CDR3 DNA sequence: TGTGCCAGCAGCCAAGTGGCGAGGGCAGTCTATGGCTACACCTTC. This gives the protein CASSQVARAVYGYTF. Drawing the rest from reference TRBV3-1 and TRBJ1-2, the complete variable domain is DTAVSQTPKYLVTQMGNDKSIKCEQNLGHDTMYWYKQDSKKFLKIMFSYNNKELIINETVPNRFSPKSPDKAHLNLHINSLELGDSAVYFCASSQVARAVYGYTFGSGTRLTVV.

This clonotype was observed many times. CDR3 amino acids: CASSYRSVQETQYF. The CDR3 coding sequence is TGTGCCAGCAGTTACCGGTCGGTCCAAGAGACCCAGTACTTC. The chain links TRBV6-2 or TRBV6-3 to TRBJ2-5; no definite D call. The CDR3 loop spans 14 amino acids. Per germline, CDR1 MNHEY and CDR2 SVGEGT. With 2 bases removed from V and 1 base from J, the gap between germline ends came to 8 bases.

This clonotype was counted a few times. This chain connects TRBV28 to TRBJ2-6; D perhaps matches TRBD1 (5 bases). Germline lookup yields CDR1 MDHEN and CDR2 SYDVKM. Between the trimmed V and J ends, which lost 5 bases and 2 bases, there was a span of 13 bases. The CDR3 is made up of 16 amino acids. The CDR3 protein is CASSPRLGPGANVLTF. In DNA, the CDR3 is TGTGCCAGCAGTCCGCGGTTGGGGCCTGGGGCCAACGTCCTGACTTTC.

This clonotype has just a few counts. The rearrangement uses TRBV12-1 and TRBJ2-7; the listed D gene, TRBD1, was not tested against the DNA. TRBV12-1 is tagged as a pseudogene. CDR3 length: 20 residues. In DNA, the CDR3 is TGTGCCAGCAGCCCAACACCGGGGCCCGGGACAGGGGGCGATATTTACGAGCAGTACTTC. Its protein is CASSPTPGPGTGGDIYEQYF.

This clonotype came up many times. The rearrangement links TRBV12-3 or TRBV12-4 to TRBJ2-4; 8 bases are a match to TRBD1. The CDR3 has 15 residues. The trim removed 6 bases at V and 4 bases at J, leaving 8 bases unmatched. The CDR3 loop reads CASRGQAQNKNIQYF. The CDR3 DNA follows: TGTGCCAGCAGGGGACAGGCCCAAAATAAAAACATTCAGTACTTC.

About this clonotype: At one end the junction does not follow the germline gene, possibly because of a read error. The V call is TRBV12-3 or TRBV12-4, the J call TRBJ2-3; maybe TRBD2 (5 bases). CDR3 size: 14 residues. The CDR3 region is CVSSLARRTDTQYF. The CDR3 DNA sequence: TGTGTCAGCAGTTTAGCGCGGAGAACAGATACGCAGTATTTT.

This clonotype came up many times. The chain joins TRBV5-1 to TRBJ2-3; 7 bases map to TRBD2. The CDR3 extends over 14 amino acids. The junction had 4 bases not matched to a gene; V was cut back by 4 bases and J by 2 bases. Germline V gene sequence: CDR1 SGHRS, CDR2 YFSETQ. The CDR3 loop reads CASSPREFTDTQYF. Here the CDR3 DNA reads TGCGCCAGCAGCCCGCGGGAGTTCACAGATACGCAGTATTTT.

This clonotype appeared a few times. This rearrangement joins TRBV1 to TRBJ2-3; no DNA check was done on the table's D call, TRBD2. TRBV1 is an annotated pseudogene. The CDR3 runs 14 residues. CDR3 bases: TGCACCAGCAGCCAATTGAGGGAGCCAGATACGCAGTATTTT. It encodes CTSSQLREPDTQYF.

There are a few counts of this clonotype. The V and J genes are TRBV10-3 and TRBJ2-3; D is unclear. Germline V gene sequence: CDR1 ENHRY, CDR2 SYGVKD. The V and J ends lost 3 bases and 9 bases respectively, with 13 bases between them. The CDR3 consists of 13 residues. The CDR3: CAISDASGVTQYF. CDR3 DNA: TGTGCCATCAGTGACGCTTCGGGCGTCACGCAGTATTTT.

Many counts were recorded for this clonotype. The chain has TRBV5-1 and TRBJ2-5, with 12 bases identical to TRBD2. Unmatched junction bases numbered 6, after V lost 0 bases and J lost 0 bases. CDR3 length: 18 residues. Germline lookup yields CDR1 SGHRS and CDR2 YFSETQ. CDR3 in DNA: TGCGCCAGCAGCTTGGTGGCTAGCGGGGGGGTGTACCAAGAGACCCAGTACTTC. Amino acids: CASSLVASGGVYQETQYF.

The chain links TRBV20-1 to TRBJ1-2; D is unresolved. The germline V and J ends were trimmed by 6 bases and 3 bases, with 23 bases remaining between them. Looked up from germline, CDR1 is DFQATT and CDR2 is SNEGSKA (reference sequence). CDR3 length: 16 residues. The CDR3 loop is CSAPVSDPGPHYGYTF. CDR3 nucleotides: TGCAGTGCACCTGTATCTGACCCCGGGCCCCACTATGGCTACACCTTC.

This clonotype was counted only a few times. The J gene is TRBJ1-2, the V gene TRBV6-6; D call uncertain. CDR1 and CDR2 (germline): MNHNY, SVGAGI (reference sequence). The CDR3 covers 15 residues. Trimming took off 5 bases at V and 0 bases at J, with 13 bases between the two ends. The CDR3 reads CASSHDDKSNYGYTF. The DNA for the CDR3 is TGTGCCAGCAGTCACGATGACAAGTCTAACTATGGCTACACCTTC.

The chain has TRBV20-1 and TRBJ2-7; no definite D call. The CDR3 sequence is 17 residues long. Per the germline V gene, CDR1 is DFQATT and CDR2 is SNEGSKA (reference sequence). V lost 7 bases to trimming and J lost 3 bases, with 28 bases between them. CDR3: CSVKRMGSGANNYEQYF. The DNA for the CDR3 is TGCAGTGTAAAGCGTATGGGTTCGGGTGCGAACAACTACGAGCAGTACTTC.

This clonotype was counted once. This chain connects TRBV7-2 to TRBJ2-3; D unclear. There are 13 residues in the CDR3. The germline gives CDR1 SGHTA, CDR2 FQGNSA. The V end was cut by 1 base, the J end by 4 bases, with 6 bases between. In DNA form, the CDR3 reads TGTGCCAGCAGCTTAGAAAGGCCAGATACGCAGTATTTT. This gives the protein CASSLERPDTQYF. Looking up the rest from reference TRBV7-2 and TRBJ2-3 gives the full variable domain: GAGVSQSPSNKVTEKGKDVELRCDPISGHTALYWYRQSLGQGLEFLIYFQGNSAPDKSGLPSDRFSAERTGGSVSTLTIQRTQQEDSAVYLCASSLERPDTQYFGPGTRLTVL.

This clonotype has only a few counts. This chain joins TRBV5-1 and TRBJ2-3; TRBD1 might be the D (6 bases). The CDR3 has 13 amino acids. CDR1 SGHRS and CDR2 YFSETQ come from the germline V gene. Trimming stripped 4 bases from V and 1 base from J, with 7 bases between. CDR3 DNA: TGCGCCAGCAGCAAGGGGGGCACAGATACGCAGTATTTT. Its protein product is CASSKGGTDTQYF.

This clonotype showed up many times. The chain combines TRBV20-1 with TRBJ2-7; 7 bases match TRBD2. Germline lookup yields CDR1 DFQATT and CDR2 SNEGSKA (reference sequence). This CDR3 spans 12 amino acids. V dropped 4 bases and J dropped 5; count of bases not matched to a gene: 5. CDR3 loop: CSATGTNHEQYF. The CDR3 bases are TGCAGTGCTACCGGGACTAATCACGAGCAGTACTTC.

This clonotype appeared a few times. This chain joins TRBV20-1 and TRBJ1-5; D call uncertain. The CDR3 covers 12 residues. Between the trimmed V and J ends, which lost 4 bases and 6 bases, there was a span of 10 bases. Per germline, CDR1 DFQATT and CDR2 SNEGSKA (reference sequence). CDR3 nucleotides: TGCAGTGCTAAGGCCGCAAGTCAGCCCCAGCATTTT. It encodes CSAKAASQPQHF.

This clonotype was seen ten or more times. The rearrangement links TRBV6-1 to TRBJ2-3; the match to TRBD2 covers 7 bases. Germline loops: CDR1 MNHNS, CDR2 SASEGT. V trimming: 6 bases; J trimming: 4 bases; junction bases outside the gene matches: 10. The CDR3 has 15 residues. The CDR3 DNA is TGTGCCAGCAGAATGACTAGCCAGAGGGCAGATACGCAGTATTTT. Translated: CASRMTSQRADTQYF.

The chain employs TRBV19 and TRBJ2-1; TRBD2 matches 14 bases. Germline lookup yields CDR1 LNHDA and CDR2 SQIVND (reference sequence). The CDR3 contains 18 residues. J was trimmed by 3 bases and V by 6 bases; bases with no gene match: 10. CDR3 nucleotide sequence: TGTGCCAGTAGGACCGGACTAGCGGGGGGCCAAAACTACAATGAGCAGTTCTTC. It translates to CASRTGLAGGQNYNEQFF.

This clonotype was observed a few times. This chain connects TRBV6-5 to TRBJ1-1; D unclear. Trimming took off 4 bases at V and 1 base at J, with 13 bases between the two ends. The length of the CDR3 is 15 residues. Germline V gene sequence: CDR1 MNHEY, CDR2 SVGAGI. This CDR3 reads CASSSVGEWNTEAFF. For the CDR3, the DNA is TGTGCCAGCAGTTCGGTCGGGGAATGGAACACTGAAGCTTTCTTT.

This clonotype has just one count. This could be a read error, since a much larger clone is one nucleotide away. This sequence joins TRBV5-1 and TRBJ2-7; weak D call: TRBD2 (5 bases). CDR1 is SGHRS, CDR2 YFSETQ, per germline. CDR3 length equals 14 residues. CDR3 protein: CTSSSEGPSYEQYF. For the CDR3, the DNA is TGCACCAGCAGCTCCGAGGGCCCCTCCTACGAGCAGTACTTC.

This clonotype was observed many times. The chain has TRBV5-6 and TRBJ1-2, with 9 bases fitting TRBD1. The CDR3 runs to 15 residues. After removal of 4 bases from V and 0 bases from J, the junction contained 4 bases not matched to a gene. In germline, CDR1 is SGHDT, CDR2 YYEEEE. This chain's CDR3 is CASSPDRGTNYGYTF. CDR3 coding DNA: TGTGCCAGCAGCCCAGACAGGGGGACTAACTATGGCTACACCTTC. Full variable domain (missing parts from reference TRBV5-6 and TRBJ1-2): DAGVTQSPTHLIKTRGQQVTLRCSPKSGHDTVSWYQQALGQGPQFIFQYYEEEERQRGNFPDRFSGHQFPNYSSELNVNALLLGDSALYLCASSPDRGTNYGYTFGSGTRLTVV.

There are many counts of this clonotype. The V gene is TRBV4-3, the J gene TRBJ1-1, with D unresolved. V was trimmed by 2 bases and J by 5 bases, leaving 15 bases between them. Germline V lookup: CDR1 LGHNA, CDR2 YSLEER. The CDR3 has 15 residues. The CDR3 loop is CASSQWMAGKTEAFF. As DNA, the CDR3 is TGCGCCAGCAGCCAATGGATGGCAGGCAAGACTGAAGCTTTCTTT.